This T cell receptor beta chain was identified during a study of cytomegalovirus exposure and HLA in healthy donors. Germline assignment: CDR1 SGHRS and CDR2 YFSETQ. The CDR3 spans 15 residues. Trimming removed 0 bases at V and 5 bases at J, with 12 bases between. Overall study results and limits: Reports indicated that the classifier achieved high specificity and sensitivity in diagnosing cytomegalovirus status.

For this clone: Its matching antigen is unknown.

Both 60 Vbeta primers and 13 Jbeta primers went into the PCR. The assay was immunoSEQ multiplex PCR, and TCRdb's table has in-frame clones only and misses some. The sample has 100,000 to 150,000 clones; around four fifths are singletons. The source is a woman aged 40 to 50 in good health and CMV-seropositive. V usage is TRBV5-1 and J usage is TRBJ1-5; D is possibly TRBD1 (6 bases). Material for sequencing was PBMCs. DNA for the CDR3: TGCGCCAGCAGCTTGGGTTTGGCAGGGGATCAGCCCCAGCATTTT. Residues: CASSLGLAGDQPQHF.